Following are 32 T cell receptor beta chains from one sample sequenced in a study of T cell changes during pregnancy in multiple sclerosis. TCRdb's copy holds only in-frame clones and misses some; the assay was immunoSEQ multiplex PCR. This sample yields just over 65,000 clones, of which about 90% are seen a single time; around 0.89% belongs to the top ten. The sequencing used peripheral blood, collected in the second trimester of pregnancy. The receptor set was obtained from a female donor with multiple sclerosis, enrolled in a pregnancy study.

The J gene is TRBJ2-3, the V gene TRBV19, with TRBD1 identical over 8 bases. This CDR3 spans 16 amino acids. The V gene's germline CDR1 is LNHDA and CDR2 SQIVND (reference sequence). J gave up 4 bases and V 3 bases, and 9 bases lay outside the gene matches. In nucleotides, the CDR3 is TGTGCCAGTAGTATCGGACAGGGCGGCAAGGCAGATACGCAGTATTTT. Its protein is CASSIGQGGKADTQYF.

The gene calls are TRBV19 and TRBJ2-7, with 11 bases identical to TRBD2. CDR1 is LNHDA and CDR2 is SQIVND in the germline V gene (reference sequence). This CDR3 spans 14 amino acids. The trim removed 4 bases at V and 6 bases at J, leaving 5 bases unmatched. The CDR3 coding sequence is TGTGCCAGTAGTAGCACTAGCGGGGGCGGCGAGCAGTACTTC. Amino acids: CASSSTSGGGEQYF.

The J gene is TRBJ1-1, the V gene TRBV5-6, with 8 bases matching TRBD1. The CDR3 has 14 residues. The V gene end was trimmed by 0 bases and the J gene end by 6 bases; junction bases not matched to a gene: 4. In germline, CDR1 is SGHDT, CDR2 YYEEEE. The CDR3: CASSLGTGSAEAFF. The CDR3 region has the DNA TGTGCCAGCAGCTTGGGGACAGGGAGCGCTGAAGCTTTCTTT.

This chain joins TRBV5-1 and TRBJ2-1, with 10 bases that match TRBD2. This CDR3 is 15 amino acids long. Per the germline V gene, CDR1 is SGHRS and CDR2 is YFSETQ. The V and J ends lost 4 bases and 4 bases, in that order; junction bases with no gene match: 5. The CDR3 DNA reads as TGCGCCAGCAGCAGCGGACTAGCGGAGTACAATGAGCAGTTCTTC. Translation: CASSSGLAEYNEQFF.

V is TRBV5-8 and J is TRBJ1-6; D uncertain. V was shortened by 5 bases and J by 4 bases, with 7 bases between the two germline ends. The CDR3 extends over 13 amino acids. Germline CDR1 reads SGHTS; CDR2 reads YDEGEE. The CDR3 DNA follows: TGTGCCAGCAGTGCAGGATATAATTCACCCCTCCACTTT. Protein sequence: CASSAGYNSPLHF.

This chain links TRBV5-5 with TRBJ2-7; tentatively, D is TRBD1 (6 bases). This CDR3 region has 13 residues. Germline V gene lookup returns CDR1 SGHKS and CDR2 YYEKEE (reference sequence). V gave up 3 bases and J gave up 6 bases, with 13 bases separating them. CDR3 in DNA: TGTGCCAGCAGCTCTGGCAGGGGTGGCGAGCAGTACTTC. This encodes CASSSGRGGEQYF.

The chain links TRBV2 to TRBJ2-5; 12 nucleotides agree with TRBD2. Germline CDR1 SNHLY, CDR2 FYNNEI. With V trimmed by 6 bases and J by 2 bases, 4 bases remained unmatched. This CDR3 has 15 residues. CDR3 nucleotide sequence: TGTGCCAGCAGCTGGACTAGCGGGGAGCAAGAGACCCAGTACTTC. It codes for CASSWTSGEQETQYF.

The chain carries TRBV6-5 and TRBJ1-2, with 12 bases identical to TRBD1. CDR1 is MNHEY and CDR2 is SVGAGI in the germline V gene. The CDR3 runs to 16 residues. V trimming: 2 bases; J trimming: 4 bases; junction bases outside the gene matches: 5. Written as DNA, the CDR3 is TGTGCCAGCAGTTACGGGACAGGGGGCGCGGGCTATGGCTACACCTTC. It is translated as CASSYGTGGAGYGYTF.

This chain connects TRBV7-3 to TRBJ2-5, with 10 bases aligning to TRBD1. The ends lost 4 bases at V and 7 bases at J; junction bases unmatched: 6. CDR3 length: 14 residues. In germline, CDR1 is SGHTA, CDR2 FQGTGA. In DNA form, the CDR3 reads TGTGCCAGCAGCTCCCTTGGACAGGGGGGGACCCAGTACTTC. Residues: CASSSLGQGGTQYF.

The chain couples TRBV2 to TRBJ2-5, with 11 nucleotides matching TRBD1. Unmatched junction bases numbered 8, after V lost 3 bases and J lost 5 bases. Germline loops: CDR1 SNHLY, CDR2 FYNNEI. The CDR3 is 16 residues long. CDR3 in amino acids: CASSDPHRTGGETQYF. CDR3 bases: TGTGCCAGCAGTGACCCCCACCGGACAGGGGGCGAGACCCAGTACTTC. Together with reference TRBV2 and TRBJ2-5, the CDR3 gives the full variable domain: EPEVTQTPSHQVTQMGQEVILRCVPISNHLYFYWYRQILGQKVEFLVSFYNNEISEKSEIFDDQFSVERPDGSNFTLKIRSTKLEDSAMYFCASSDPHRTGGETQYFGPGTRLLVL.

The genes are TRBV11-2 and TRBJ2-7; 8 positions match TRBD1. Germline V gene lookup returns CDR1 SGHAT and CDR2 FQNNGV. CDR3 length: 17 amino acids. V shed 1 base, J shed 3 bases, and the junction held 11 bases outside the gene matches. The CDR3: CASSLGGRWTGLYEQYF. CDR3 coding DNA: TGTGCCAGCAGCTTAGGAGGCCGTTGGACAGGGCTCTACGAGCAGTACTTC.

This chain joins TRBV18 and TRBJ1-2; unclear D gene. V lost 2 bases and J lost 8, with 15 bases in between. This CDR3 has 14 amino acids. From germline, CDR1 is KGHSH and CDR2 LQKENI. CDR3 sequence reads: CASSPFEGKRGYTF. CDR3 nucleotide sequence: TGTGCCAGCTCACCATTCGAGGGAAAGAGAGGCTACACCTTC.

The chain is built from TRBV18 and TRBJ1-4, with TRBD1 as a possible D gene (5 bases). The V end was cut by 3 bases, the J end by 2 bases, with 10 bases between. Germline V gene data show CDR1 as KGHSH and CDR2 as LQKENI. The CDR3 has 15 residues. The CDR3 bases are TGTGCCAGCTCACCGGGGCAGCCGACTAATGAAAAACTGTTTTTT. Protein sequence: CASSPGQPTNEKLFF. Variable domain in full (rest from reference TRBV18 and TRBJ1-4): NAGVMQNPRHLVRRRGQEARLRCSPMKGHSHVYWYRQLPEEGLKFMVYLQKENIIDESGMPKERFSAEFPKEGPSILRIQQVVRGDSAAYFCASSPGQPTNEKLFFGSGTQLSVL.

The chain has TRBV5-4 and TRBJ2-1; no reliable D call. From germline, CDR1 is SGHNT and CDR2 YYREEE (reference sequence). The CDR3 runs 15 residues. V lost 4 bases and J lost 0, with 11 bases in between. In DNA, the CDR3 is TGTGCCAGCAGCACCCCCCGCGGCTCCTACAATGAGCAGTTCTTC. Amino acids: CASSTPRGSYNEQFF.

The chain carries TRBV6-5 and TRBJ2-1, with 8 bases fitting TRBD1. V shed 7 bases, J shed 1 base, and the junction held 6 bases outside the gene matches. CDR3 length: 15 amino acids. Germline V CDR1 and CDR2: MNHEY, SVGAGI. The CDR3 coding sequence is TGTGCCAGCATAAAAACAGGGGGGTCCTACAATGAGCAGTTCTTC. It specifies CASIKTGGSYNEQFF.

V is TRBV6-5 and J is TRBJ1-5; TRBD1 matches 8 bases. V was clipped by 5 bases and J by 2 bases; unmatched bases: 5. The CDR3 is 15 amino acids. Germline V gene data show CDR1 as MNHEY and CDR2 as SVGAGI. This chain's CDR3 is CASSPGQGGNQPQHF. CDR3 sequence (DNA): TGTGCCAGCAGTCCCGGACAGGGTGGCAATCAGCCCCAGCATTTT.

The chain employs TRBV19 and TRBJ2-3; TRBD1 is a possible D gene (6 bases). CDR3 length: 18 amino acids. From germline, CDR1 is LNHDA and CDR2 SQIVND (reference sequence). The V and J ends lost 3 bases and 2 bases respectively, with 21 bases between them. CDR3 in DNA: TGTGCCAGTAGTATGGGGACACAAAGCACCCCCCTCACAGATACGCAGTATTTT. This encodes CASSMGTQSTPLTDTQYF.

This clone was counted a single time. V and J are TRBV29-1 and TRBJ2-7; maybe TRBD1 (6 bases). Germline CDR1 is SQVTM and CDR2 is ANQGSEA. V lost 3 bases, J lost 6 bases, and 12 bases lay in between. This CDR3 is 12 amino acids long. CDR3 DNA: TGCAGCGTTGAGGGGGCGGTTGGCGAGCAGTACTTC. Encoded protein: CSVEGAVGEQYF.

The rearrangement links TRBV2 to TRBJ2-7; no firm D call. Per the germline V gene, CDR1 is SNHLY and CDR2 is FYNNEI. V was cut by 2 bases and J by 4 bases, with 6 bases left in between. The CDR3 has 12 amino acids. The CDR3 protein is CASSEPRYEQYF. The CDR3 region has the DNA TGTGCCAGCAGTGAACCGCGGTACGAGCAGTACTTC.

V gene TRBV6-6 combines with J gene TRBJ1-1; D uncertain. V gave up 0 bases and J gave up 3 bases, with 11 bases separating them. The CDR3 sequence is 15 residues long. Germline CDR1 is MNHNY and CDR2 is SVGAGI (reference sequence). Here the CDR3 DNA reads TGTGCCAGCAGTTACTCGCGGCCTCGGGACACTGAAGCTTTCTTT. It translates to CASSYSRPRDTEAFF.

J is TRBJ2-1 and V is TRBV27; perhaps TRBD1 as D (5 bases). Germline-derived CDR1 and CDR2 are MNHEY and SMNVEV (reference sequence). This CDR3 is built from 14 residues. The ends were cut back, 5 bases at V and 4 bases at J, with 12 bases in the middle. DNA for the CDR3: TGTGCCAGCAGTGAGCAGGGTTCATACAATGAGCAGTTCTTC. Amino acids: CASSEQGSYNEQFF.

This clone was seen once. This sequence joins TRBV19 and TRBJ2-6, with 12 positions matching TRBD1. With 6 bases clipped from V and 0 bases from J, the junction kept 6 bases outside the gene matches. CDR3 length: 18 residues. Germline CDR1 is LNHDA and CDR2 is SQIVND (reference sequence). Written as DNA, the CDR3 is TGTGCCAGTAGGGGACAGGGGGCGAGGTCCTCTGGGGCCAACGTCCTGACTTTC. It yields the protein CASRGQGARSSGANVLTF.

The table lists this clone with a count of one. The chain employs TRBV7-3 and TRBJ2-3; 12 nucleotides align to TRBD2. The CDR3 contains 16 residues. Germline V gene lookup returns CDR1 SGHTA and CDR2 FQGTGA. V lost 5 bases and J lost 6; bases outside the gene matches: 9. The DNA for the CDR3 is TGTGCCAGCAGCCTGTGGACTAGCGGGGAGTTGGATACGCAGTATTTT. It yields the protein CASSLWTSGELDTQYF.

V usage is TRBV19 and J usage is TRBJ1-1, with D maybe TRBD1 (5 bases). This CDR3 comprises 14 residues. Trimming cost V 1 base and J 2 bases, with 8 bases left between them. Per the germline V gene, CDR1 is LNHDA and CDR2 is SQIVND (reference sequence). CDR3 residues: CASSIGTLNTEAFF. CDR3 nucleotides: TGTGCCAGTAGTATAGGGACACTCAACACTGAAGCTTTCTTT.

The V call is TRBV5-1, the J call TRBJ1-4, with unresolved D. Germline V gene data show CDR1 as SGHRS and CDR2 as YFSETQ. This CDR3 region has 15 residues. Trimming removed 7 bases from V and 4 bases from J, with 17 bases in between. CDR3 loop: CASGPLTGSNEKLFF. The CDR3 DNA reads TGCGCCAGCGGCCCTCTCACGGGGAGTAATGAAAAACTGTTTTTT.

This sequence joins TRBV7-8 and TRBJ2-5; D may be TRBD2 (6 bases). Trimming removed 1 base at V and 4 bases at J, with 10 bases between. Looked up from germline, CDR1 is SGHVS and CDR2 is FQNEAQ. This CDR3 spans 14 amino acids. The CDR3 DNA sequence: TGTGCCAGCAGCTTAGGACTAGTCTCAGAGACCCAGTACTTC. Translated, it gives CASSLGLVSETQYF.

CDR3 sequence: CASSLAPSSYEQYF. CDR3 nucleotides: TGTGCCAGCAGCTTAGCCCCCAGCTCCTACGAGCAGTACTTC. The rearrangement uses TRBV11-2 and TRBJ2-7; D is uncertain. The CDR3 extends over 14 amino acids. The V and J ends lost 1 base and 0 bases respectively, with 7 bases between them. Germline CDR1 and CDR2: SGHAT and FQNNGV. Drawing the rest from reference TRBV11-2 and TRBJ2-7, the complete variable domain is EAGVAQSPRYKIIEKRQSVAFWCNPISGHATLYWYQQILGQGPKLLIQFQNNGVVDDSQLPKDRFSAERLKGVDSTLKIQPAKLEDSAVYLCASSLAPSSYEQYFGPGTRLTVT.

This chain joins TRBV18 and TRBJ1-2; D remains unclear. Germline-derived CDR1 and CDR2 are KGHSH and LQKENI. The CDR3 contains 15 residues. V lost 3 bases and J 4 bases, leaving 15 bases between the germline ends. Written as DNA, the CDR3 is TGTGCCAGCTCACCGGTCGCAGGATTTACCTATGGCTACACCTTC. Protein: CASSPVAGFTYGYTF.

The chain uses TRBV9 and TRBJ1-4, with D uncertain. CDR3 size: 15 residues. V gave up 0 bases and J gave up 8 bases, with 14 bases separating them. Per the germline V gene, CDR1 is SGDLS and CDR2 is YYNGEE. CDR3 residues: CASSVANTNWEKLFF. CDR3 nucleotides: TGTGCCAGCAGCGTAGCTAACACTAACTGGGAAAAACTGTTTTTT.

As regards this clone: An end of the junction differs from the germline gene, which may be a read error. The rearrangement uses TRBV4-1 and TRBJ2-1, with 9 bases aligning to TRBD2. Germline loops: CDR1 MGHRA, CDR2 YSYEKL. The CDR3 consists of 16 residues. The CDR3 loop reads CASTQGAGGLYNEQFF. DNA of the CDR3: TGCGCCAGCACCCAAGGGGCGGGGGGGCTCTACAATGAGCAGTTCTTC.

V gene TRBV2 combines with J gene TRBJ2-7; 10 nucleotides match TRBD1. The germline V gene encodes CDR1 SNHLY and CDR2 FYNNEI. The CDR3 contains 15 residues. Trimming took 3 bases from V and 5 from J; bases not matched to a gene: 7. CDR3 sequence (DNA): TGTGCCAGCAGTGAGGGACAGGGGAAAGGGCACGAGCAGTACTTC. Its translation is CASSEGQGKGHEQYF.

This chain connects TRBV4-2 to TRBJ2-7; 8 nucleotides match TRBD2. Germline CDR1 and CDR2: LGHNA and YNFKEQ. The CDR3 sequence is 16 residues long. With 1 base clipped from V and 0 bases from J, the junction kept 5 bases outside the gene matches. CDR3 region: CASSQGTSGSSYEQYF. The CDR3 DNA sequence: TGTGCCAGCAGCCAAGGTACTAGCGGCAGCTCCTACGAGCAGTACTTC.